These 24 T cell receptor beta chains originate from one sample sequenced in a study of CD8 T cells in ankylosing spondylitis. TCRdb reanalysed the 5' RACE reads using MiXCR and keeps one entry per CDR3 protein. The data show 380,000 or so distinct CDR3 sequences, more than 20% seen once. Input material: blood, either unsorted or a sorted T cell fraction (not recorded which). Receptor source: a male donor with ankylosing spondylitis or in good health (not recorded which).

In its sample, this clonotype was seen a few times. The chain uses TRBV9 and TRBJ2-2, with unresolved D. V shed 3 bases and J shed 4 bases, with 10 bases lying between them. The CDR3 length is 14 residues. The germline V gene has CDR1 SGDLS and CDR2 YYNGEE. In DNA, the CDR3 is TGTGCCAGCAGCGCTGGTTCCATCACCGGGGAGCTGTTTTTT. As protein: CASSAGSITGELFF. Variable domain in full (rest from reference TRBV9 and TRBJ2-2): DSGVTQTPKHLITATGQRVTLRCSPRSGDLSVYWYQQSLDQGLQFLIQYYNGEERAKGNILERFSAQQFPDLHSELNLSSLELGDSALYFCASSAGSITGELFFGEGSRLTVL.

This clonotype was counted between two and nine times. The chain employs TRBV20-1 and TRBJ1-4; a weak D match, TRBD1 (5 bases). Germline V gives CDR1 DFQATT, CDR2 SNEGSKA (reference sequence). This CDR3 comprises 15 residues. Trimming removed 0 bases from V and 14 bases from J, with 22 bases in between. The CDR3: CSARDQLRVGGDLFF. CDR3 nucleotide sequence: TGCAGTGCTAGAGATCAGTTGAGGGTTGGCGGGGACCTGTTTTTT.

This clonotype came up many times. The chain has TRBV7-2 and TRBJ2-1; 7 nucleotides agree with TRBD2. This CDR3 has 16 amino acids. The trim removed 1 base at V and 5 bases at J, leaving 8 bases unmatched. From germline, CDR1 is SGHTA and CDR2 FQGNSA. CDR3 coding DNA: TGTGCCAGCAGCTTAGTTCACAGGACTAGGGACAATGAGCAGTTCTTC. Translation: CASSLVHRTRDNEQFF.

The genes are TRBV5-6 and TRBJ2-7, with D uncertain. Germline V CDR1 and CDR2: SGHDT, YYEEEE. This CDR3 contains 14 residues. With 0 bases removed from V and 2 bases from J, the gap between germline ends came to 9 bases. The CDR3 spells CASSLALAAYEQYF. DNA of the CDR3: TGTGCCAGCAGCTTGGCCTTGGCAGCCTACGAGCAGTACTTC.

This clonotype was recorded a few times. The gene calls are TRBV5-8 and TRBJ2-3; TRBD2 matches at 10 bases. The CDR3 loop spans 16 amino acids. The germline V gene has CDR1 SGHTS and CDR2 YDEGEE. J gave up 2 bases and V 0 bases, and 3 bases lay outside the gene matches. The CDR3 DNA reads as TGTGCCAGCAGCTTGGGGACTAGCGGTCTCACAGATACGCAGTATTTT. Translated, it gives CASSLGTSGLTDTQYF.

There are a few counts of this clonotype. The chain links TRBV7-9 to TRBJ2-5; 11 bases fit TRBD1. The CDR3 is 16 residues long. The germline V gene has CDR1 SEHNR and CDR2 FQNEAQ (reference sequence). V dropped 4 bases and J dropped 1; count of bases not matched to a gene: 5. The CDR3 sequence: CASSSGTGGLQETQYF. The CDR3 DNA sequence: TGTGCCAGCAGCTCCGGGACAGGGGGTCTCCAAGAGACCCAGTACTTC. Complete variable domain (other parts from reference TRBV7-9 and TRBJ2-5): DTGVSQNPRHKITKRGQNVTFRCDPISEHNRLYWYRQTLGQGPEFLTYFQNEAQLEKSRLLSDRFSAERPKGSFSTLEIQRTEQGDSAMYLCASSSGTGGLQETQYFGPGTRLLVL.

V and J are TRBV7-1 and TRBJ2-3; 13 bases are a match to TRBD2. TRBV7-1 is an ORF, with its function uncertain. There are 22 residues in the CDR3. The ends lost 3 bases at V and 0 bases at J; junction bases unmatched: 18. The CDR3 spells CASSSPQPSGTSGAPSTDTQYF. CDR3 sequence (DNA): TGTGCCAGCAGCTCTCCGCAACCTTCCGGGACTAGCGGGGCCCCTAGCACAGATACGCAGTATTTT.

This clonotype was seen a few times. The chain uses TRBV5-6 and TRBJ2-3; TRBD1 might be the D (5 bases). The CDR3 length is 16 residues. CDR1 SGHDT and CDR2 YYEEEE come from the germline V gene. Trimming cost V 0 bases and J 5 bases, with 16 bases left between them. CDR3 in DNA: TGTGCCAGCAGCTTGGTCAGGGCCGGCCGCAGAGATACGCAGTATTTT. Translation gives CASSLVRAGRRDTQYF.

J is TRBJ2-7 and V is TRBV7-9; the match to TRBD1 covers 7 bases. The germline V gene encodes CDR1 SEHNR and CDR2 FQNEAQ (reference sequence). V gave up 4 bases and J gave up 2 bases; unmatched junction bases: 5. CDR3 size: 14 residues. The CDR3 DNA follows: TGTGCCAGCAGCTCGGGACAGAGCCCCTACGAGCAGTACTTC. Translation gives CASSSGQSPYEQYF.

This chain joins TRBV6-2 or TRBV6-3 and TRBJ1-2, with 10 bases aligning to TRBD1. The ends lost 5 bases at V and 8 bases at J; junction bases unmatched: 11. Germline CDR1 MNHEY, CDR2 SVGEGT. The CDR3 totals 15 residues. In nucleotides, the CDR3 is TGTGCCAGCAGTAGCCCCTCCGGGACAGGGGTCGGCTACACCTTC. This encodes CASSSPSGTGVGYTF.

The rearrangement links TRBV5-6 to TRBJ2-7, with D uncertain. Germline loops: CDR1 SGHDT, CDR2 YYEEEE. The ends were cut back, 4 bases at V and 0 bases at J, with 11 bases in the middle. This CDR3 has 14 residues. The CDR3: CASSGPPDSYEQYF. In DNA form, the CDR3 reads TGTGCCAGCAGCGGCCCCCCGGACTCCTACGAGCAGTACTTC.

The chain has TRBV2 and TRBJ2-7, with D maybe TRBD1 (6 bases). CDR1 is SNHLY, CDR2 FYNNEI, per germline. This CDR3 contains 14 residues. Trimming cost V 1 base and J 1 base, with 8 bases left between them. CDR3 sequence (DNA): TGTGCCAGCAGTGAAGAACAGGGATCCTACGAGCAGTACTTC. This sequence encodes CASSEEQGSYEQYF.

This chain connects TRBV28 to TRBJ2-2; D not certain. The CDR3 extends over 12 amino acids. Trimming removed 0 bases at V and 7 bases at J, with 3 bases between. The germline gives CDR1 MDHEN, CDR2 SYDVKM. CDR3 protein: CASSLWVGELFF. The CDR3 DNA reads TGTGCCAGCAGTTTATGGGTCGGGGAGCTGTTTTTT.

The chain combines TRBV12-3 or TRBV12-4 with TRBJ2-5; D might be TRBD1 (6 bases). V shed 5 bases and J shed 1 base, with 14 bases lying between them. The CDR3 has 15 amino acids. CDR3 protein: CASSGTDRTQETQYF. As DNA, the CDR3 is TGTGCCAGCAGTGGGACCGACAGGACCCAAGAGACCCAGTACTTC.

This clonotype was picked up a small number of times. The chain is built from TRBV6-5 and TRBJ1-2; D unclear. Germline values: CDR1 MNHEY, CDR2 SVGAGI. CDR3 length equals 16 residues. V dropped 0 bases and J dropped 4 bases, with 15 bases sitting between them. The CDR3 DNA is TGTGCCAGCAGTTACTCAACCGGGCCGACTTCCTATGGCTACACCTTC. Translating it yields CASSYSTGPTSYGYTF.

The genes are TRBV9 and TRBJ1-2; possible D gene TRBD1, 6 bases. The germline V gene encodes CDR1 SGDLS and CDR2 YYNGEE. The CDR3 covers 16 residues. Trimming removed 4 bases at V and 3 bases at J, with 19 bases between. The CDR3 DNA follows: TGTGCCAGCAGCCCCCGTCGGGGGGGGCTTGACTATGGCTACACCTTC. Translated, it gives CASSPRRGGLDYGYTF.

This clonotype was found a few times. The chain couples TRBV4-1 to TRBJ2-3; maybe TRBD1 (5 bases). Germline values: CDR1 MGHRA, CDR2 YSYEKL. The V gene lost 0 bases and the J gene lost 4 bases, with 8 bases spanning the gap. CDR3 size: 14 residues. The CDR3: CASSQELGPDTQYF. In DNA, the CDR3 is TGCGCCAGCAGCCAAGAGCTGGGGCCAGATACGCAGTATTTT.

This clonotype was counted between two and nine times. The chain combines TRBV5-1 with TRBJ2-3; D is ambiguous. The germline gives CDR1 SGHRS, CDR2 YFSETQ. The CDR3 sequence is 11 residues long. V was shortened by 0 bases and J by 7 bases, with 3 bases between the two germline ends. The CDR3 reads CASSLGYTQYF. CDR3 DNA: TGCGCCAGCAGCTTGGGTTATACGCAGTATTTT.

The CDR3 here is CASSLLAGGPKEQFF. Written as DNA, the CDR3 is TGTGCCAGCAGCCTCCTAGCGGGGGGGCCTAAAGAGCAGTTCTTC. The rearrangement joins TRBV12-3 or TRBV12-4 to TRBJ2-1; 12 bases match TRBD2. This CDR3 is 15 amino acids long. The trim removed 6 bases at V and 10 bases at J, leaving 10 bases unmatched.

This clonotype was seen a handful of times. The chain is built from TRBV5-1 and TRBJ1-1; 12 bases map to TRBD1. The CDR3 runs 16 residues. Germline CDR1 reads SGHRS; CDR2 reads YFSETQ. Unmatched junction bases numbered 9, after V lost 3 bases and J lost 6 bases. CDR3 sequence reads: CASSSGQGAEGAEAFF. The CDR3 DNA reads as TGCGCCAGCAGCTCGGGACAGGGGGCGGAAGGAGCTGAAGCTTTCTTT.

This clonotype was detected many times. The chain joins TRBV27 to TRBJ2-7; 10 bases fit TRBD1. The CDR3 has 16 amino acids. Trimming cost V 7 bases and J 7 bases; bases outside gene matches: 16. CDR1 is MNHEY and CDR2 is SMNVEV in the germline V gene (reference sequence). The CDR3 is CASTSRAGTGESEQYF. DNA for the CDR3: TGTGCCAGCACCTCCCGGGCCGGGACAGGGGAAAGTGAGCAGTACTTC.

This clonotype was counted once. The CDR3 DNA sequence: TGTGCCAGCAGCCACGGGGGGGACTACAATGAGCAGTTCTTC. Amino acid sequence: CASSHGGDYNEQFF. The rearrangement joins TRBV9 to TRBJ2-1, with 8 bases identical to TRBD2. J gave up 3 bases and V 4 bases, and 3 bases lay outside the gene matches. The CDR3 has 14 amino acids. Germline loops: CDR1 SGDLS, CDR2 YYNGEE.

This rearrangement joins TRBV28 to TRBJ2-2, with D perhaps matching TRBD1 (5 bases). There are 15 residues in the CDR3. Trimming cost V 8 bases and J 0 bases, with 13 bases left between them. CDR1 MDHEN and CDR2 SYDVKM come from the germline V gene. For the CDR3, the DNA is TGTGCCAGCGGCTCAGGGATTTCGAACACCGGGGAGCTGTTTTTT. This encodes CASGSGISNTGELFF.

In this sample, this clonotype turned up a few times. The rearrangement uses TRBV5-6 and TRBJ2-7, with D hard to call. The germline V gene encodes CDR1 SGHDT and CDR2 YYEEEE. V was shortened by 3 bases and J by 0 bases, with 16 bases between the two germline ends. The CDR3 has 16 residues. CDR3 region: CASSYPLGITSYEQYF. The DNA for the CDR3 is TGTGCCAGCAGCTACCCGCTTGGGATAACCTCCTACGAGCAGTACTTC. The variable domain in full, completed from reference TRBV5-6 and TRBJ2-7, reads DAGVTQSPTHLIKTRGQQVTLRCSPKSGHDTVSWYQQALGQGPQFIFQYYEEEERQRGNFPDRFSGHQFPNYSSELNVNALLLGDSALYLCASSYPLGITSYEQYFGPGTRLTVT.